Following are 30 T cell receptor beta chains from one sample sequenced in a study of beta chain features in type 1 diabetes. Their antigen targets remain unknown. The investigators reverse transcribed all of the isolated RNA, so they sequenced expressed TCRB transcripts. The method was immunoSEQ multiplex PCR; TCRdb's version includes in-frame clones alone and lacks a portion of them. The sample lists about 740,000 clones, about an eighth seen once, with less than 0.025% in the top ten. Study-level points and caveats: Shorter TCRB CDR3s, moderately but significantly so, marked every one of the four CD4+ subsets in Type 1 diabetes patients.

Sequencing was performed on naive CD4+ T cells from blood. The receptors were gathered from a man younger than 35 with type 1 diabetes.

This clone was counted a few times. V and J are TRBV5-6 and TRBJ1-1; D is ambiguous. V lost 1 base and J lost 8, with 15 bases in between. CDR1 is SGHDT and CDR2 is YYEEEE in the germline V gene. The CDR3 covers 14 residues. The CDR3 DNA follows: TGTGCCAGCAGCTTGTTAGGAACCGAGACGGAAGCTTTCTTT. Translation gives CASSLLGTETEAFF.

The genes are TRBV7-9 and TRBJ2-7; TRBD1 aligns across 8 bases. This CDR3 is built from 16 residues. J lost 6 bases, V lost 4 bases, and 14 bases had no gene match. Looked up from germline, CDR1 is SEHNR and CDR2 is FQNEAQ (reference sequence). The CDR3, as DNA: TGTGCCAGCAGCTCGACAGGGGTCTCACTATACAGCGAGCAGTACTTC. Protein: CASSSTGVSLYSEQYF. The whole variable domain, filled in from reference TRBV7-9 and TRBJ2-7, reads DTGVSQNPRHKITKRGQNVTFRCDPISEHNRLYWYRQTLGQGPEFLTYFQNEAQLEKSRLLSDRFSAERPKGSFSTLEIQRTEQGDSAMYLCASSSTGVSLYSEQYFGPGTRLTVT.

This clone has a handful of counts. The chain joins TRBV28 to TRBJ2-2; no clear D gene. CDR1 MDHEN and CDR2 SYDVKM come from the germline V gene. The CDR3 totals 14 residues. The V and J ends lost 7 bases and 3 bases respectively, with 12 bases between them. This chain's CDR3 is CASNGRRDTGELFF. Written as DNA, the CDR3 is TGTGCCAGCAATGGTCGTCGGGACACCGGGGAGCTGTTTTTT.

The J gene is TRBJ2-5, the V gene TRBV7-9, with 9 positions matching TRBD1. Losses at the gene ends were 6 bases for V and 1 base for J; bases not matched to a gene: 0. The CDR3 runs to 13 residues. Germline V gene data show CDR1 as SEHNR and CDR2 as FQNEAQ (reference sequence). The CDR3 nucleotides are TGTGCCAGCAGACAGGGGGCCCAAGAGACCCAGTACTTC. This sequence encodes CASRQGAQETQYF.

The CDR3 is CSVMTESHEQYF. As DNA, the CDR3 is TGCAGCGTGATGACAGAGTCCCACGAGCAGTACTTC. The chain couples TRBV29-1 to TRBJ2-7; perhaps TRBD1 as D (5 bases). V was trimmed by 6 bases and J by 5 bases, leaving 14 bases between them. Germline V CDR1 and CDR2: SQVTM, ANQGSEA. This CDR3 contains 12 residues.

CDR3 amino acids: CASSLGQGGLPGTDTQYF. In DNA form, the CDR3 reads TGTGCCAGCAGCCTGGGACAGGGTGGGCTACCAGGCACAGATACGCAGTATTTT. This sequence joins TRBV7-9 and TRBJ2-3; 9 positions match TRBD1. This CDR3 is 18 amino acids long. The germline gives CDR1 SEHNR, CDR2 FQNEAQ (reference sequence). Trimming at V came to 5 bases and at J to 1 base, leaving 13 bases not matched to a gene.

The V call is TRBV30, the J call TRBJ2-3; tentatively, D is TRBD2 (6 bases). The CDR3 length is 14 residues. Trimming pared 0 bases from V and 2 bases from J, leaving 9 bases between. The germline CDR1 and CDR2 sequences are GTSNPN and SVGIG (reference sequence). CDR3 in amino acids: CAWSVGGTTDTQYF. The CDR3 nucleotides read TGTGCCTGGAGTGTCGGAGGGACCACAGATACGCAGTATTTT.

This clone was seen more than once but under ten times. CDR3 sequence: CASEDRGNQPQHF. The CDR3 coding sequence is TGTGCCAGTGAGGACAGGGGCAATCAGCCCCAGCATTTT. This sequence joins TRBV19 and TRBJ1-5, with 8 bases matching TRBD1. After removal of 8 bases from V and 2 bases from J, the junction contained 2 bases not matched to a gene. CDR1 and CDR2 from the germline V gene are LNHDA and SQIVND (reference sequence). The CDR3 has 13 amino acids.

This clone was counted a few times. This chain connects TRBV5-1 to TRBJ2-1, with 7 bases that match TRBD2. J was trimmed by 6 bases and V by 7 bases; bases with no gene match: 16. The CDR3 is 16 residues long. Germline lookup yields CDR1 SGHRS and CDR2 YFSETQ. The DNA for the CDR3 is TGCGCCAGCGGAACCTCGTCACTAGCGACTCCCAATGAGCAGTTCTTC. This codes for CASGTSSLATPNEQFF.

This clone was found a few times. This chain connects TRBV5-1 to TRBJ2-7; D not resolved. The V end was cut by 0 bases, the J end by 5 bases, with 6 bases between. The CDR3 loop spans 12 amino acids. Germline CDR1 SGHRS, CDR2 YFSETQ. CDR3 loop: CASSLEAHEQYF. CDR3 coding DNA: TGCGCCAGCAGCTTGGAGGCCCACGAGCAGTACTTC. Using reference TRBV5-1 and TRBJ2-7 for the parts outside the CDR3, the full variable domain is KAGVTQTPRYLIKTRGQQVTLSCSPISGHRSVSWYQQTPGQGLQFLFEYFSETQRNKGNFPGRFSGRQFSNSRSEMNVSTLELGDSALYLCASSLEAHEQYFGPGTRLTVT.

This clone was counted a few times. This rearrangement joins TRBV18 to TRBJ2-2; no clear D gene. Germline CDR1 reads KGHSH; CDR2 reads LQKENI. The CDR3 contains 15 residues. V lost 1 base and J lost 4, with 10 bases in between. CDR3: CASSPLEAGTGELFF. The CDR3, as DNA: TGTGCCAGCTCACCACTAGAAGCTGGCACCGGGGAGCTGTTTTTT.

About this clone: One end of the junction is discordant with germline, which a read error may explain. V gene TRBV2 combines with J gene TRBJ1-2; D not certain. The CDR3 loop spans 12 amino acids. The V gene's germline CDR1 is SNHLY and CDR2 FYNNEI. Written as DNA, the CDR3 is TGTGCCAGCAGTGGACCTAACCATGGCTACACCTTC. It translates to CASSGPNHGYTF.

V gene TRBV18 combines with J gene TRBJ2-5; D not resolved. The CDR3 runs 14 residues. Trimming left V 3 bases short and J 5 bases short, with 13 bases between. Germline V gene lookup returns CDR1 KGHSH and CDR2 LQKENI. As DNA, the CDR3 is TGTGCCAGCTCACCGCTCATAGGGAAGGAGACCCAGTACTTC. Translation gives CASSPLIGKETQYF.

The chain joins TRBV27 to TRBJ2-6; 7 bases fit TRBD1. After removal of 5 bases from V and 0 bases from J, the junction contained 4 bases not matched to a gene. The CDR3 spans 16 residues. Germline CDR1 MNHEY, CDR2 SMNVEV (reference sequence). The CDR3 region is CASSRTGGSGANVLTF. The CDR3, as DNA: TGTGCCAGCAGTAGGACAGGAGGCTCTGGGGCCAACGTCCTGACTTTC.

This clone was observed a handful of times. The V gene is TRBV2, the J gene TRBJ1-4; 9 positions match TRBD1. The ends lost 8 bases at V and 3 bases at J; junction bases unmatched: 4. The CDR3 length is 14 residues. CDR1 is SNHLY, CDR2 FYNNEI, per germline. CDR3 sequence (DNA): TGTGCCAGCGGACGGGACAGGGCTAATGAAAAACTGTTTTTT. As protein: CASGRDRANEKLFF. The whole variable domain, remainder taken from reference TRBV2 and TRBJ1-4, is EPEVTQTPSHQVTQMGQEVILRCVPISNHLYFYWYRQILGQKVEFLVSFYNNEISEKSEIFDDQFSVERPDGSNFTLKIRSTKLEDSAMYFCASGRDRANEKLFFGSGTQLSVL.

J is TRBJ1-5 and V is TRBV27; perhaps TRBD1 as D (5 bases). The CDR3 contains 15 residues. V was shortened by 5 bases and J by 5 bases, with 16 bases between the two germline ends. Germline V gives CDR1 MNHEY, CDR2 SMNVEV (reference sequence). The CDR3 bases are TGTGCCAGCAGTATAGTCGCGGGGGATTATCAGCCCCAGCATTTT. Amino acid sequence: CASSIVAGDYQPQHF.

The CDR3 loop is CASSVDTANSGNTIYF. The CDR3 nucleotides read TGTGCCAGCAGCGTAGACACGGCAAACTCTGGAAACACCATATATTTT. The chain combines TRBV9 with TRBJ1-3; D uncertain. V gave up 0 bases and J gave up 0 bases, with 10 bases separating them. This CDR3 region has 16 residues. Germline V gene data show CDR1 as SGDLS and CDR2 as YYNGEE.

The chain carries TRBV5-6 and TRBJ2-1; TRBD2 matches at 10 bases. V was clipped by 6 bases and J by 8 bases; unmatched bases: 17. This CDR3 is built from 17 residues. Germline V CDR1 and CDR2: SGHDT, YYEEEE. CDR3 sequence reads: CASTSYPPLAGGDEQFF. CDR3 sequence (DNA): TGTGCCAGCACTTCCTACCCCCCTTTAGCGGGGGGAGATGAGCAGTTCTTC.

This clone was seen a handful of times. The chain recombines TRBV14 with TRBJ1-2; D gene unclear. Between the trimmed V and J ends, which lost 0 bases and 4 bases, there was a span of 12 bases. The CDR3 consists of 15 residues. The germline V gene has CDR1 SGHDN and CDR2 FVKESK. CDR3: CASSQDRTESYGYTF. As DNA, the CDR3 is TGTGCCAGCAGCCAAGATCGAACAGAGAGCTATGGCTACACCTTC.

The sample holds a few counts of this clone. CDR3 sequence: CASSLDPSNQPQHF. The CDR3 DNA follows: TGTGCCAGCAGTCTGGACCCATCAAATCAGCCCCAGCATTTT. The chain combines TRBV28 with TRBJ1-5; D gene uncertain. CDR1 and CDR2 from the germline V gene are MDHEN and SYDVKM. The CDR3 runs 14 residues. V dropped 5 bases and J dropped 4 bases, with 12 bases sitting between them.

This clone was observed a handful of times. Other DNA sequences within the sample encode an identical CDR3. The chain uses TRBV6-6 and TRBJ2-7; D possibly corresponds to TRBD2 (5 bases). Germline V gives CDR1 MNHNY, CDR2 SVGAGI (reference sequence). This CDR3 has 11 amino acids. Deletions cut 6 bases from V and 2 bases from J, with 5 bases between. As DNA, the CDR3 is TGTGCCAGCAGCGGGACCTACGAGCAGTACTTC. It is translated as CASSGTYEQYF.

V is TRBV6-5 and J is TRBJ1-5; D call uncertain. Germline CDR1 is MNHEY and CDR2 is SVGAGI. This CDR3 comprises 13 residues. Trimming pared 4 bases from V and 4 bases from J, leaving 8 bases between. CDR3 DNA sequence: TGTGCCAGCAGTTTAGGGTGGAATCAGCCCCAGCATTTT. Encoded protein: CASSLGWNQPQHF.

This clone was seen only a few times. This sample also contains other DNA sequences that code for the same CDR3. V gene TRBV4-1 combines with J gene TRBJ2-7, with TRBD1 identical over 9 bases. CDR3 length: 14 amino acids. Trimming removed 3 bases from V and 3 bases from J; junction bases left unmatched: 3. Germline CDR1 MGHRA, CDR2 YSYEKL. The CDR3 DNA follows: TGCGCCAGCAGCCAGGGACAGGGTAGCTACGAGCAGTACTTC. The encoded protein is CASSQGQGSYEQYF.

This clone was counted a few times. Distinct nucleotide sequences in the sample also encode this CDR3. This chain joins TRBV18 and TRBJ2-7; D perhaps matches TRBD1 (6 bases). V was clipped by 3 bases and J by 0 bases, with 9 bases between them. Germline values: CDR1 KGHSH, CDR2 LQKENI. This CDR3 region has 14 residues. CDR3 loop: CASSPLDSSYEQYF. The CDR3 DNA reads TGTGCCAGCTCACCTTTGGACAGCTCCTACGAGCAGTACTTC. The full variable domain, completed using reference TRBV18 and TRBJ2-7, is NAGVMQNPRHLVRRRGQEARLRCSPMKGHSHVYWYRQLPEEGLKFMVYLQKENIIDESGMPKERFSAEFPKEGPSILRIQQVVRGDSAAYFCASSPLDSSYEQYFGPGTRLTVT.

The chain has TRBV7-9 and TRBJ1-1; D uncertain. CDR3 length: 14 amino acids. Germline CDR1 reads SEHNR; CDR2 reads FQNEAQ (reference sequence). The V gene lost 5 bases and the J gene lost 1 base, with 11 bases spanning the gap. The CDR3 loop is CASSLARENTEAFF. CDR3 nucleotides: TGTGCCAGCAGCCTCGCCCGGGAGAACACTGAAGCTTTCTTT. Together with reference TRBV7-9 and TRBJ1-1, the CDR3 gives the full variable domain: DTGVSQNPRHKITKRGQNVTFRCDPISEHNRLYWYRQTLGQGPEFLTYFQNEAQLEKSRLLSDRFSAERPKGSFSTLEIQRTEQGDSAMYLCASSLARENTEAFFGQGTRLTVV.

This clone was seen a few times. The genes are TRBV7-9 and TRBJ1-1; TRBD1 aligns across 11 bases. Trimming cost V 4 bases and J 4 bases; bases outside gene matches: 5. The CDR3 has 15 residues. CDR1 and CDR2 (germline): SEHNR, FQNEAQ (reference sequence). Here the CDR3 reads CASSSPGTGGTEAFF. CDR3 DNA: TGTGCCAGCAGCTCCCCCGGGACAGGGGGCACTGAAGCTTTCTTT.

This clone was counted between two and nine times. The chain recombines TRBV29-1 with TRBJ2-5; D may match TRBD1 or TRBD2 (5 bases each). Germline V CDR1 and CDR2: SQVTM, ANQGSEA. This CDR3 is 13 amino acids long. Trimming removed 2 bases at V and 5 bases at J, with 12 bases between. This CDR3 is CSVEPGSMETQYF. Here the CDR3 DNA reads TGCAGCGTTGAACCAGGGAGTATGGAGACCCAGTACTTC.

CDR3 sequence: CASSLGSGETAGYTF. CDR3 in DNA: TGTGCCAGCAGCTTAGGTTCCGGAGAAACGGCCGGCTACACCTTC. The chain has TRBV13 and TRBJ1-2; D call uncertain. The germline V gene encodes CDR1 PRHDT and CDR2 FYEKMQ (reference sequence). Trimming took off 0 bases at V and 8 bases at J, with 16 bases between the two ends. This CDR3 spans 15 amino acids.

Only a few counts were recorded for this clone. Different DNA sequences within this sample yield the same CDR3. This rearrangement joins TRBV9 to TRBJ1-1; TRBD1 aligns across 7 bases. V lost 0 bases to trimming and J lost 0 bases; unmatched junction nucleotides: 2. Germline assignment: CDR1 SGDLS and CDR2 YYNGEE. CDR3 length equals 15 residues. CDR3 residues: CASSVGGQLNTEAFF. The DNA of the CDR3 is TGTGCCAGCAGCGTAGGGGGACAGTTGAACACTGAAGCTTTCTTT. Combining the CDR3 with reference TRBV9 and TRBJ1-1 gives the whole variable domain DSGVTQTPKHLITATGQRVTLRCSPRSGDLSVYWYQQSLDQGLQFLIQYYNGEERAKGNILERFSAQQFPDLHSELNLSSLELGDSALYFCASSVGGQLNTEAFFGQGTRLTVV.

The chain combines TRBV27 with TRBJ2-1, with 9 bases fitting TRBD1. The V and J ends lost 3 bases and 11 bases, in that order; junction bases with no gene match: 8. CDR3 length equals 14 residues. Germline V gene data show CDR1 as MNHEY and CDR2 as SMNVEV (reference sequence). The CDR3, as DNA: TGTGCCAGCAGTTTGCTGGGGGACAGGGAGAAGCAGTTCTTC. It is translated as CASSLLGDREKQFF.